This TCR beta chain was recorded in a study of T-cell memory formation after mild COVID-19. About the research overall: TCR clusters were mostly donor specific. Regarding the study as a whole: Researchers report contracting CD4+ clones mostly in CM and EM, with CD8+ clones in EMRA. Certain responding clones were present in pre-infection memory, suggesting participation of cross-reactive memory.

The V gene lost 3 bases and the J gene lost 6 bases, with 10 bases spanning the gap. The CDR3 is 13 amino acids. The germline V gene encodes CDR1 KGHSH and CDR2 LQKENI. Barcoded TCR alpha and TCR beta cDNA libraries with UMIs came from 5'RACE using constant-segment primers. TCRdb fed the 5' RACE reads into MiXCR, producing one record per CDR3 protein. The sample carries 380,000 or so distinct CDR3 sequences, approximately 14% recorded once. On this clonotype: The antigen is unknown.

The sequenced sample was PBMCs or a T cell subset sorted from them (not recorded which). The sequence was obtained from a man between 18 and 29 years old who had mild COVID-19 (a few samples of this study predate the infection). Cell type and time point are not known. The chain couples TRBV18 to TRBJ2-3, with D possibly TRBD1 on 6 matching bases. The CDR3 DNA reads TGTGCCAGCTCACCTCCAGGGGTCGATACGCAGTATTTT. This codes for CASSPPGVDTQYF.